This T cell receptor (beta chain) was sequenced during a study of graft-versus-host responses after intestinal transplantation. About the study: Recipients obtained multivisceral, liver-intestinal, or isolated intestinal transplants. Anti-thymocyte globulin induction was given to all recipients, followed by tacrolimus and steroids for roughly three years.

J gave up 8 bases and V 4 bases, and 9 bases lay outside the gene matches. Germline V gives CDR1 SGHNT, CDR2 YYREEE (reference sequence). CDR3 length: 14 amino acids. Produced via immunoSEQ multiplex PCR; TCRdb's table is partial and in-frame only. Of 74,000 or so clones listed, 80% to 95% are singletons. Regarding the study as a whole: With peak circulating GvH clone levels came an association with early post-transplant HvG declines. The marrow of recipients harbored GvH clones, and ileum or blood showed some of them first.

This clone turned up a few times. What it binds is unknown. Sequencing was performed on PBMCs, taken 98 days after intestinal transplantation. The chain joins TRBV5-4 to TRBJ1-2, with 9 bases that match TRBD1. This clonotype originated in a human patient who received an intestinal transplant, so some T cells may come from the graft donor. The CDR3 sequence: CASSTTTGGSGYTF. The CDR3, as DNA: TGTGCCAGCAGCACTACGACAGGGGGAAGCGGCTACACCTTC.